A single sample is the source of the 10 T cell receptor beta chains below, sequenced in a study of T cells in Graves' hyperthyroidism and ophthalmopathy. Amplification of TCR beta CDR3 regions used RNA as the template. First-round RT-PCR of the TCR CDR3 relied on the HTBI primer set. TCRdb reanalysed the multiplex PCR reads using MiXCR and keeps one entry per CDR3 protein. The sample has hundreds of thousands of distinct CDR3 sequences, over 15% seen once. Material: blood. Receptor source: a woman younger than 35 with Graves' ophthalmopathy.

The CDR3 loop reads CASSEKAYSPLHF. CDR3 coding DNA: TGTGCCAGCAGTGAAAAGGCGTATTCACCCCTCCACTTT. V usage is TRBV25-1 and J usage is TRBJ1-6; no clear D. Germline CDR1 MGHDK, CDR2 SYGVNS. Trimming pared 2 bases from V and 8 bases from J, leaving 7 bases between. The CDR3 extends over 13 amino acids. Full variable domain (remainder filled in from reference TRBV25-1 and TRBJ1-6): EADIYQTPRYLVIGTGKKITLECSQTMGHDKMYWYQQDPGMELHLIHYSYGVNSTEKGDLSSESTVSRIRTEHFPLTLESARPSHTSQYLCASSEKAYSPLHFGNGTRLTVT.

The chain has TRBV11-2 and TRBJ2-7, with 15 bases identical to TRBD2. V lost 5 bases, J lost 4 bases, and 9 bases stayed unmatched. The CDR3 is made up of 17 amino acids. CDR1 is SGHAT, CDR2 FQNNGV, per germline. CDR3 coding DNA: TGTGCCAGCAGCCCACCAGGACTAGCGGGGGGGCGGTACGAGCAGTACTTC. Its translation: CASSPPGLAGGRYEQYF.

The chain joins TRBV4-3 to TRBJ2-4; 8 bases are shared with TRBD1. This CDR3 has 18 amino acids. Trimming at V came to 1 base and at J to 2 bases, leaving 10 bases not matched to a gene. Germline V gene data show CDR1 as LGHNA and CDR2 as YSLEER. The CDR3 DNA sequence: TGCGCCAGCAGCCAAGCCTTCGGGACAGGTATAACCAAAAACATTCAGTACTTC. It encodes CASSQAFGTGITKNIQYF.

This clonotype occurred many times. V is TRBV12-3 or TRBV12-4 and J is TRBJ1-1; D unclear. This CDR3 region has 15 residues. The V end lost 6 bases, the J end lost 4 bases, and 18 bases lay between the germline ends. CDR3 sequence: CASSEVPGSSTEAFF. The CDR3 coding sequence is TGTGCCAGCAGCGAAGTCCCGGGTTCAAGCACTGAAGCTTTCTTT.

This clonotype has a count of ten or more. CDR3 sequence: CASSLDGASSYNSPLHF. Written as DNA, the CDR3 is TGCGCCAGCAGCTTGGATGGCGCGAGCTCCTATAATTCACCCCTCCACTTT. The chain couples TRBV5-1 to TRBJ1-6; D is uncertain. The CDR3 contains 17 residues. Trimming removed 0 bases from V and 0 bases from J, with 10 bases in between. The germline V gene has CDR1 SGHRS and CDR2 YFSETQ. The full variable domain, its missing parts supplied by reference TRBV5-1 and TRBJ1-6, is KAGVTQTPRYLIKTRGQQVTLSCSPISGHRSVSWYQQTPGQGLQFLFEYFSETQRNKGNFPGRFSGRQFSNSRSEMNVSTLELGDSALYLCASSLDGASSYNSPLHFGNGTRLTVT.

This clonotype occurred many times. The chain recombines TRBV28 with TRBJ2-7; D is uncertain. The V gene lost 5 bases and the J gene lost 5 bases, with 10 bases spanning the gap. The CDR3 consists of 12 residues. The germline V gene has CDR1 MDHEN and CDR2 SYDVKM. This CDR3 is CASSTLTNEQYF. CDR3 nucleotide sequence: TGTGCCAGCAGTACCCTTACGAACGAGCAGTACTTC. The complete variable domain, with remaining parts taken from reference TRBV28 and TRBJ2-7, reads DVKVTQSSRYLVKRTGEKVFLECVQDMDHENMFWYRQDPGLGLRLIYFSYDVKMKEKGDIPEGYSVSREKKERFSLILESASTNQTSMYLCASSTLTNEQYFGPGTRLTVT.

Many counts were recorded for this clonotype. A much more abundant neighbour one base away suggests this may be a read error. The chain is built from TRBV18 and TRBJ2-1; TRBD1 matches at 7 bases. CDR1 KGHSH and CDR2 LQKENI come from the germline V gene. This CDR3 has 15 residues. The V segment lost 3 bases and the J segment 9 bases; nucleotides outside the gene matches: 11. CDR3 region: CASSPQTGTDSEQFF. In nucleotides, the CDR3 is TGTGCCAGCTCACCGCAAACCGGGACAGACAGTGAGCAGTTCTTC.

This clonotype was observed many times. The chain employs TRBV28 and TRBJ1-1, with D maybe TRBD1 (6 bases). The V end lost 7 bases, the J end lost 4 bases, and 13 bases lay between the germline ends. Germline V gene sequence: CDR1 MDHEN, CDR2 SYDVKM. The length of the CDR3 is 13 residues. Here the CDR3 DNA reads TGTGCCAGCATACCAGGGGACGGCACTGAAGCTTTCTTT. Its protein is CASIPGDGTEAFF.

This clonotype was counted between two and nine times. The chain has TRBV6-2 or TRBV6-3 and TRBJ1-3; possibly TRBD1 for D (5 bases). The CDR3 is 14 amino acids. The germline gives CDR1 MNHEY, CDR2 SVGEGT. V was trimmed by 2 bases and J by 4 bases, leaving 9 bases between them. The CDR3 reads CASSYLGDGNTIYF. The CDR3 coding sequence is TGTGCCAGCAGTTACCTGGGGGACGGAAACACCATATATTTT.

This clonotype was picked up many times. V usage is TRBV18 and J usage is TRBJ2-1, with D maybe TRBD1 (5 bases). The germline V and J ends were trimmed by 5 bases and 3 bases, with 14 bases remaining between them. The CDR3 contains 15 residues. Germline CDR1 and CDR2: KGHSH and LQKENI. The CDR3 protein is CASSFQGSVYNEQFF. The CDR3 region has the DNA TGTGCCAGCTCATTCCAGGGATCCGTCTACAATGAGCAGTTCTTC.